One and the same sample provided the 5 T cell receptor beta chains below, sequenced in a study of CD8 T cells in ankylosing spondylitis. Each CDR3 protein gets one entry after TCRdb re-called the 5' RACE reads with MiXCR. The sample yields 200,000 or so distinct CDR3 sequences, 13% seen once. The sample comprised blood, either unsorted or a sorted T cell fraction (not recorded which). The receptor set was obtained from a female donor with ankylosing spondylitis or in good health (not recorded which).

There are many counts of this clonotype. This rearrangement joins TRBV6-5 to TRBJ2-7; 8 bases are a match to TRBD2. The germline V gene has CDR1 MNHEY and CDR2 SVGAGI. V lost 2 bases and J lost 2; bases outside the gene matches: 5. The CDR3 sequence is 15 residues long. The CDR3 region is CASSYNSGSTYEQYF. CDR3 nucleotide sequence: TGTGCCAGCAGTTACAACAGCGGGAGCACCTACGAGCAGTACTTC.

The chain uses TRBV7-2 and TRBJ2-7, with D tentatively TRBD2 (5 bases). Germline CDR1 reads SGHTA; CDR2 reads FQGNSA. Trimming stripped 2 bases from V and 4 bases from J, with 15 bases between. The CDR3 length is 15 residues. CDR3 coding DNA: TGTGCCAGCAGCTTATCAGGCGGGTACGGGTACGAGCAGTACTTC. Translating gives CASSLSGGYGYEQYF.

The chain is built from TRBV12-3 or TRBV12-4 and TRBJ1-4, with a weak D call TRBD1 (6 bases). Trimming removed 5 bases from V and 7 bases from J, with 14 bases in between. The CDR3 is 14 amino acids. The CDR3: CASSPKGGGEKLFF. The CDR3 bases are TGTGCCAGCAGTCCTAAGGGGGGCGGTGAAAAACTGTTTTTT.

Turning to this clonotype: One base away lies a much larger clone, so this may be a sequencing read error. V and J are TRBV5-6 and TRBJ2-7, with D unclear. Trimming pared 3 bases from V and 0 bases from J, leaving 16 bases between. Germline CDR1 SGHDT, CDR2 YYEEEE. The CDR3 is 16 amino acids. The CDR3 region is CASSSAVPESSYEQYF. The CDR3 nucleotides read TGTGCCAGCAGCTCGGCAGTGCCAGAGAGCTCCTACGAGCAGTACTTC.

This clonotype was seen at least ten times. This chain connects TRBV29-1 to TRBJ2-1; no clear D gene. Trimming removed 4 bases at V and 7 bases at J, with 8 bases between. The CDR3 runs to 11 residues. CDR1 and CDR2 (germline): SQVTM, ANQGSEA. CDR3 sequence reads: CSVARPNEQFF. The CDR3 region has the DNA TGCAGCGTTGCTAGACCGAATGAGCAGTTCTTC.